This T cell receptor beta chain was recorded in a study of shared clonotypes between healthy human individuals. The germline V gene encodes CDR1 GTSNPN and CDR2 SVGIG (reference sequence). V was cut by 3 bases and J by 8 bases, with 13 bases left in between. The CDR3 spans 13 residues. Sequencing was performed with immunoSEQ multiplex PCR; in TCRdb, only in-frame clones are kept and a portion is missing. The data show about 1.1 million clones, with 60% to 85% seen just once and 0.89% held by the top ten. This chain joins TRBV30 and TRBJ2-2, with a tentative D call TRBD1 (5 bases). The clonotype comes from a man between 18 and 35 years old in good health. Some clones in this sample may be carry-over from other donors' samples. Input material: memory CD4+ T cells from PBMCs. The sample's subset: CD45RA-negative fraction. CDR3 loop: CAWRGLVEGELFF. The CDR3, as DNA: TGTGCCTGGAGGGGGCTAGTAGAAGGGGAGCTGTTTTTT.